These T cell receptor beta chains were read from a single sample in a study of blood T cell repertoires in COVID-19. The table came from immunoSEQ multiplex PCR; TCRdb's copy has only in-frame clones and leaves some out. The table records 240,000 or so clones, roughly 76% of them present only once. Specimen: peripheral blood. Receptors were obtained from a woman older than 75 with COVID-19, enrolled during active disease. Both conserved end residues are part of each CDR3. D genes are given only for firm matches. Only part of the rows carry a size: once, few, many, or a class if the clone is expanded.

cdr3_aa	cdr3_nt	d_call	j_call	clone_size	v_call
CASSSGQPATNEKLFF	TGTGCCAGCAGTTCGGGACAGCCTGCAACTAATGAAAAACTGTTTTTT	TRBD1	TRBJ1-4	.	TRBV6-2/TRBV6-3
CASKTGDNSPLHF	TGTGCCAGTAAGACAGGGGATAATTCACCCCTCCACTTT	TRBD1	TRBJ1-6	few	TRBV19
CASSQDPPTSVYNSPLHF	TGCGCCAGCAGCCAAGATCCCCCCACGAGTGTGTATAATTCACCCCTCCACTTT	.	TRBJ1-6	.	TRBV4-1
CASSIPLRTGYEKLFF	TGTGCCAGTAGTATACCCCTGAGGACAGGGTATGAAAAACTGTTTTTT	TRBD1	TRBJ1-4	.	TRBV19
CASSPIAGANTGELFF	TGTGCCAGCAGCCCTATAGCGGGAGCGAACACCGGGGAGCTGTTTTTT	TRBD2	TRBJ2-2	.	TRBV11-1
CASSITQGSGYTF	TGTGCCAGTAGTATCACCCAGGGTAGTGGCTACACCTTC	.	TRBJ1-2	few	TRBV19
CASSFDRGKTEAFF	TGTGCCAGCAGCTTTGACAGGGGAAAGACTGAAGCTTTCTTT	TRBD1	TRBJ1-1	.	TRBV11-2
CASSVYGTSGTDTQYF	TGTGCCAGCAGCGTATATGGGACTAGCGGGACAGATACGCAGTATTTT	TRBD2	TRBJ2-3	.	TRBV9
CASFLRGGNTEAFF	TGTGCCAGCTTCCTGAGGGGGGGGAACACTGAAGCTTTCTTT	.	TRBJ1-1	.	TRBV21-1
CASGQSASYNSPLHF	TGCGCCAGCGGACAGTCAGCCTCCTATAATTCACCCCTCCACTTT	.	TRBJ1-6	.	TRBV4-3
CASSQDTPLTQGDNSYEQYF	TGTGCCAGCAGCCAAGACACTCCACTTACTCAGGGTGATAATTCCTACGAGCAGTACTTC	.	TRBJ2-7	.	TRBV4-2
CASRSGGLGNTEAFF	TGTGCCAGTAGATCGGGCGGGCTAGGGAACACTGAAGCTTTCTTT	.	TRBJ1-1	.	TRBV19
CASSTGTGGIEQYF	TGCGCCAGCAGCACGGGAACGGGAGGTATCGAGCAGTACTTC	TRBD2	TRBJ2-7	.	TRBV5-1
CASSLMSLAGSNTGELFF	TGTGCCAGCAGCTTAATGAGCCTAGCGGGATCGAACACCGGGGAGCTGTTTTTT	TRBD2	TRBJ2-2	.	TRBV7-3
CASSSTGFYNSPLHF	TGTGCCAGCTCATCTACAGGCTTCTATAATTCACCCCTCCACTTT	.	TRBJ1-6	.	TRBV18
CASSSNVQGSCGHTF	TGTGCCAGCAGCTCAAATGTACAGGGGAGCTGTGGCCACACCTTC	TRBD1	TRBJ1-2	.	TRBV11-2
CASRGTGNSPLHF	TGTGCCAGCAGAGGGACAGGGAACTCACCCCTCCACTTT	TRBD1	TRBJ1-6	.	TRBV6-5
CASSLIRLAGEDEQFF	TGTGCCAGCAGTTTAATAAGACTAGCGGGAGAGGATGAGCAGTTCTTC	TRBD2	TRBJ2-1	.	TRBV28
CASSLWGDHNEQFF	TGTGCCAGCAGTTTGTGGGGGGACCACAATGAGCAGTTCTTC	.	TRBJ2-1	.	TRBV28
CASSLGGLGKAFF	TGTGCCAGCAGCTTGGGCGGGCTGGGGAAAGCTTTCTTT	.	TRBJ1-1	.	TRBV5-6
CASSLMAGGEKLFF	TGTGCCAGCAGCTTAATGGCAGGGGGTGAAAAACTGTTTTTT	TRBD1	TRBJ1-4	.	TRBV7-2
CAWRTQGTGGYTF	TGTGCCTGGAGGACACAGGGAACAGGTGGCTACACCTTC	.	TRBJ1-2	.	TRBV30
CASSYSSGNEQYF	TGTGCCAGCAGTTACTCGTCGGGGAACGAGCAGTACTTC	.	TRBJ2-7	few	TRBV6-2/TRBV6-3
CASSPLTGTHYTGELFF	TGTGCCAGCAGTCCCTTAACCGGGACACATTACACCGGGGAGCTGTTTTTT	.	TRBJ2-2	.	TRBV27
CASRRTTVTNYGYTF	TGTGCCAGCAGGCGAACGACAGTTACTAACTATGGCTACACCTTC	.	TRBJ1-2	.	TRBV7-2
CASSLRANTEAFF	TGTGCCAGCAGCTTACGAGCGAACACTGAAGCTTTCTTT	.	TRBJ1-1	few	TRBV7-2
CASRQEFYGYTF	TGCGCCAGCAGACAGGAGTTCTATGGCTACACCTTC	.	TRBJ1-2	.	TRBV5-1
CASSLDRSINTEAFF	TGTGCCAGCAGCTTAGATCGGAGCATCAACACTGAAGCTTTCTTT	.	TRBJ1-1	.	TRBV11-2
CASSKTSGGYNEQFF	TGTGCCAGCAGCAAGACTAGCGGGGGTTACAATGAGCAGTTCTTC	TRBD2	TRBJ2-1	.	TRBV7-3
CASSLGRSPKGGEQYF	TGTGCCAGCAGCTTAGGCCGCTCCCCCAAAGGGGGCGAGCAGTACTTC	.	TRBJ2-7	.	TRBV13
CASSGSTGVKNIQYF	TGTGCCAGCAGCGGATCGACAGGGGTCAAAAACATTCAGTACTTC	TRBD1	TRBJ2-4	.	TRBV7-9
CASSHGTGTVATNEKLFF	TGTGCCAGTAGCCACGGGACAGGGACGGTAGCAACTAATGAAAAACTGTTTTTT	TRBD1	TRBJ1-4	.	TRBV19
CASRRGQPYGYTF	TGTGCCAGCAGGAGAGGACAGCCCTATGGCTACACCTTC	.	TRBJ1-2	.	TRBV6-6
CASSYWGSEAFF	TGTGCCAGCAGTTATTGGGGCAGCGAAGCTTTCTTT	.	TRBJ1-1	.	TRBV6-2/TRBV6-3
CASSVRPGTNYNQPQHF	TGTGCCAGCAGTGTCCGCCCAGGCACCAATTACAATCAGCCCCAGCATTTT	.	TRBJ1-5	few	TRBV6-1
CASSLGDRVGEQYF	TGTGCCAGCAGCTTAGGGGACAGGGTGGGGGAGCAGTACTTC	TRBD1	TRBJ2-7	once	TRBV7-2
CASSFPDRGNSPLHF	TGTGCCAGCAGCTTTCCCGACAGGGGTAATTCACCCCTCCACTTT	TRBD1	TRBJ1-6	.	TRBV5-4
CASRGRTEAFF	TGTGCCAGCAGAGGGAGAACTGAAGCTTTCTTT	.	TRBJ1-1	.	TRBV27
CASSLGGQVVNEQYF	TGTGCCAGTAGTTTAGGCGGGCAGGTAGTAAACGAGCAGTACTTC	.	TRBJ2-7	once	TRBV19
CASSQATGQFF	TGCGCCAGCAGCCAAGCAACAGGACAGTTCTTC	.	TRBJ2-1	.	TRBV4-1
CASSRTGGSDTQYF	TGTGCCAGCTCCCGGACAGGGGGATCAGATACGCAGTATTTT	TRBD1	TRBJ2-3	.	TRBV18
CASSSQGGRSNQPQHF	TGTGCCAGCAGCTCACAGGGGGGGCGCAGCAATCAGCCCCAGCATTTT	TRBD1	TRBJ1-5	.	TRBV7-2